One sample yielded the 15 T cell receptor beta chains listed below, sequenced in a study of blood T cells in healthy people across ages. PCR was performed a second time for about 7 to 12 cycles using a sample-barcoded 5' primer and a J-beta primer mix. TCRdb called the 5' RACE reads again in MiXCR, with one record for every CDR3 protein. There are about 1,600,000 distinct CDR3 sequences in the sample; around 42% occur only once, and 7.9% lies in the top ten. Sequencing was carried out using blood. Receptors originate from a woman between 18 and 29 years old in good health.

This clonotype has only a few counts. This rearrangement joins TRBV20-1 to TRBJ2-7; D might be TRBD2 (6 bases). Germline loops: CDR1 DFQATT, CDR2 SNEGSKA (reference sequence). The CDR3 is made up of 14 amino acids. V lost 0 bases, J lost 2 bases, and 11 bases lay in between. CDR3 sequence: CSARDSTGAYEQYF. CDR3 DNA sequence: TGCAGTGCTAGAGATTCAACGGGAGCCTACGAGCAGTACTTC.

The chain joins TRBV20-1 to TRBJ2-1, with a tentative D call TRBD2 (6 bases). The germline V gene encodes CDR1 DFQATT and CDR2 SNEGSKA (reference sequence). The CDR3 totals 14 residues. V was pared by 1 base and J by 6 bases, with 13 bases between. CDR3 nucleotide sequence: TGCAGTGCTAGAGGCTCCGGGAGTACCAATGAGCAGTTCTTC. The encoded protein is CSARGSGSTNEQFF.

This clonotype was seen a handful of times. The genes are TRBV6-2 or TRBV6-3 and TRBJ2-1; tentatively, D is TRBD1 (6 bases). The CDR3 covers 14 residues. V was shortened by 6 bases and J by 4 bases, with 13 bases between the two germline ends. Germline loops: CDR1 MNHEY, CDR2 SVGEGT. CDR3 sequence (DNA): TGTGCCAGCAGCCCCAAGGGGGAATACAATGAGCAGTTCTTC. Residues: CASSPKGEYNEQFF.

The rearrangement uses TRBV6-5 and TRBJ2-7; perhaps TRBD2 as D (5 bases). Trimming left V 0 bases short and J 3 bases short, with 12 bases between. The CDR3 consists of 15 residues. Per germline, CDR1 MNHEY and CDR2 SVGAGI. The CDR3 DNA is TGTGCCAGCAGTTACTCGAACGGGGATCTCTACGAGCAGTACTTC. Its translation: CASSYSNGDLYEQYF.

The rearrangement joins TRBV4-1 to TRBJ1-2; D perhaps matches TRBD1 (5 bases). The CDR3 covers 15 residues. Per germline, CDR1 MGHRA and CDR2 YSYEKL. With 1 base removed from V and 5 bases from J, the gap between germline ends came to 14 bases. The CDR3 loop reads CASSQVGREKYGYTF. The CDR3 DNA follows: TGCGCCAGCAGCCAAGTTGGCAGGGAGAAATATGGCTACACCTTC.

This clonotype was seen repeatedly, ten times or more. The rearrangement uses TRBV4-1 and TRBJ2-1; the D is unclear. V was pared by 1 base and J by 0 bases, with 10 bases between. Germline V gene data show CDR1 as MGHRA and CDR2 as YSYEKL. The length of the CDR3 is 16 residues. The CDR3 nucleotides read TGCGCCAGCAGCCAAGGGACCAGTCTCTCCTACAATGAGCAGTTCTTC. Translating it yields CASSQGTSLSYNEQFF.

The rearrangement joins TRBV28 to TRBJ1-2; 9 bases fit TRBD1. V was clipped by 5 bases and J by 3 bases; unmatched bases: 7. CDR1 is MDHEN, CDR2 SYDVKM, per germline. The CDR3 totals 15 residues. CDR3 sequence reads: CASSTPGQGDYGYTF. The CDR3 DNA reads TGTGCCAGCAGTACGCCGGGACAGGGTGACTATGGCTACACCTTC.

The CDR3 nucleotides read TGTGCCAGCAGTTACTCGAAGGGACAGTATTACGAGCAGTACTTC. Its protein is CASSYSKGQYYEQYF. The rearrangement uses TRBV6-6 and TRBJ2-4; 7 bases line up with TRBD1. The J call may not be correct, given that the DNA end is closer to TRBJ2-7. The germline V gene has CDR1 MNHNY and CDR2 SVGAGI (reference sequence). The CDR3 is 15 amino acids.

The genes are TRBV20-1 and TRBJ1-1; no reliable D call. The V gene lost 5 bases and the J gene lost 3 bases, with 16 bases spanning the gap. The germline V gene encodes CDR1 DFQATT and CDR2 SNEGSKA (reference sequence). The CDR3 contains 14 residues. CDR3 amino acids: CSAPGLVADTEAFF. The CDR3 DNA reads TGCAGTGCTCCTGGGTTAGTGGCGGACACTGAAGCTTTCTTT.

This chain uses TRBV12-3 or TRBV12-4 with TRBJ2-1; D is ambiguous. The CDR3 runs to 13 residues. The V gene lost 1 base and the J gene lost 9 bases, with 10 bases spanning the gap. CDR3 bases: TGTGCCAGCAGTTTAGGCAGCCGCGGTGAGCAGTTCTTC. It specifies CASSLGSRGEQFF.

This clonotype was recorded a few times. The rearrangement links TRBV12-3 or TRBV12-4 to TRBJ2-2; TRBD1 aligns across 10 bases. This CDR3 is built from 18 residues. The trim removed 5 bases at V and 2 bases at J, leaving 11 bases unmatched. The DNA for the CDR3 is TGTGCCAGCAGTCCGGGACAGGGGCCTTTTCGAAACACCGGGGAGCTGTTTTTT. It specifies CASSPGQGPFRNTGELFF.

This chain joins TRBV12-3 or TRBV12-4 and TRBJ1-4; TRBD1 is a possible D gene (6 bases). The CDR3 length is 11 residues. V lost 7 bases, J lost 14 bases, and 14 bases lay in between. CDR3 bases: TGTGCCAGCACGTGGACGGGGGCGCTGTTTTTT. It yields the protein CASTWTGALFF.

The chain links TRBV12-3 or TRBV12-4 to TRBJ2-7, with TRBD1 matching over 10 bases. J gave up 0 bases and V 2 bases, and 4 bases lay outside the gene matches. The CDR3 covers 16 residues. The CDR3 spells CASSLLGTGASYEQYF. CDR3 coding DNA: TGTGCCAGCAGTTTACTCGGGACAGGGGCCTCCTACGAGCAGTACTTC.

This clonotype was counted a few times. V and J are TRBV12-1 and TRBJ2-3; the D call of TRBD2 is as the table states it, not checked on the DNA. TRBV12-1 is classified as a pseudogene. This CDR3 contains 17 residues. The CDR3 here is CASSFPLAGNSTDTQYF. The DNA for the CDR3 is TGTGCCAGCAGCTTCCCCCTAGCGGGGAATAGCACAGATACGCAGTATTTT.

This clonotype was detected only a few times. V usage is TRBV9 and J usage is TRBJ2-1, with 9 bases fitting TRBD2. This CDR3 contains 17 residues. In germline, CDR1 is SGDLS, CDR2 YYNGEE. Trimming removed 0 bases from V and 1 base from J; junction bases left unmatched: 5. Here the CDR3 reads CASSVELAGESYNEQFF. The DNA of the CDR3 is TGTGCCAGCAGCGTAGAACTAGCGGGTGAGTCCTACAATGAGCAGTTCTTC.